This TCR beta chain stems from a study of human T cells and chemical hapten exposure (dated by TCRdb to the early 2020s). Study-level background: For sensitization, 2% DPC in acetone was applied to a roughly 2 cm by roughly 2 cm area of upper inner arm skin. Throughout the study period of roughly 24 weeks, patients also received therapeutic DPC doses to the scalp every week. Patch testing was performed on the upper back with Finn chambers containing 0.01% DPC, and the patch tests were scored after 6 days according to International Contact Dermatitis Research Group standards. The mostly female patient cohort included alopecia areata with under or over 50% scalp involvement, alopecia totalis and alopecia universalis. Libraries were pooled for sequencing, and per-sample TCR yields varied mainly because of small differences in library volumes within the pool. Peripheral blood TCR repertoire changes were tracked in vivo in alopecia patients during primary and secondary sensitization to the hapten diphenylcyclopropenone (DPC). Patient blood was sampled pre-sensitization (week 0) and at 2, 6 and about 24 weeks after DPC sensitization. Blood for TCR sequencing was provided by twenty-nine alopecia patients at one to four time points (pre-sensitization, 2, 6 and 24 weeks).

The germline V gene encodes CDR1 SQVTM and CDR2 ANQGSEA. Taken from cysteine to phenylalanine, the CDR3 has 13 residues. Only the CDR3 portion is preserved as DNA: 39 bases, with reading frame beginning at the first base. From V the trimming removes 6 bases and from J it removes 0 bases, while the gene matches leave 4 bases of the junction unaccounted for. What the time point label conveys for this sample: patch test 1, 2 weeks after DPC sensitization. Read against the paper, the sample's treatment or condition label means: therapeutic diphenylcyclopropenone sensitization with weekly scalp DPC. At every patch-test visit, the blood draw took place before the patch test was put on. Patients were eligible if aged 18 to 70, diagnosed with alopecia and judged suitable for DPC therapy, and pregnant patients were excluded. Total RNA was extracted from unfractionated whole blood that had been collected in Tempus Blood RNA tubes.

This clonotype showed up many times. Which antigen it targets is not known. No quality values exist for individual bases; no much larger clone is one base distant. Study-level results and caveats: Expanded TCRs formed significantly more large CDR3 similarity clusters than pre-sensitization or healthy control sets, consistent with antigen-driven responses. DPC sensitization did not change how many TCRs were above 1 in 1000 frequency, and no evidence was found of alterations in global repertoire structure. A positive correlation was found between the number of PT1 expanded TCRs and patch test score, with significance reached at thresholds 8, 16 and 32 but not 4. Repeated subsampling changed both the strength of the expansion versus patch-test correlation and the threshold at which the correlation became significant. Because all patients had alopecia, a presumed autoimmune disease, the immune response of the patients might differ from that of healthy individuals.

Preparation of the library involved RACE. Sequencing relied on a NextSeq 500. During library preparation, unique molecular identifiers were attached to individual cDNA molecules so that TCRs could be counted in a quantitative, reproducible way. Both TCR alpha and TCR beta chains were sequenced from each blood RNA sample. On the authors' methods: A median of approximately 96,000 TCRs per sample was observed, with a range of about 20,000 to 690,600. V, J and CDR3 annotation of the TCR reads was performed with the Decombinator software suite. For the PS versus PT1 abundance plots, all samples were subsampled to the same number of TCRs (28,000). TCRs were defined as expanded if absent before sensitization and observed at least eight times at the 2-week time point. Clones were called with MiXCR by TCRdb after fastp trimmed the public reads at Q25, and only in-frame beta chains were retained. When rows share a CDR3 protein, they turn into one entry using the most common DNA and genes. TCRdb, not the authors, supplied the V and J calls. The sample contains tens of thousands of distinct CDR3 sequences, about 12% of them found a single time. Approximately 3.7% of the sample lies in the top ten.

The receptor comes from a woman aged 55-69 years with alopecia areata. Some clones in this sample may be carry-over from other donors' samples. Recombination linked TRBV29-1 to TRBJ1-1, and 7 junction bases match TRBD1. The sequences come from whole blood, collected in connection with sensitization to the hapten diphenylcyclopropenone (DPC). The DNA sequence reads TGCAGCGTAAACAGGGGAATGAACACTGAAGCTTTCTTT. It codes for CSVNRGMNTEAFF.